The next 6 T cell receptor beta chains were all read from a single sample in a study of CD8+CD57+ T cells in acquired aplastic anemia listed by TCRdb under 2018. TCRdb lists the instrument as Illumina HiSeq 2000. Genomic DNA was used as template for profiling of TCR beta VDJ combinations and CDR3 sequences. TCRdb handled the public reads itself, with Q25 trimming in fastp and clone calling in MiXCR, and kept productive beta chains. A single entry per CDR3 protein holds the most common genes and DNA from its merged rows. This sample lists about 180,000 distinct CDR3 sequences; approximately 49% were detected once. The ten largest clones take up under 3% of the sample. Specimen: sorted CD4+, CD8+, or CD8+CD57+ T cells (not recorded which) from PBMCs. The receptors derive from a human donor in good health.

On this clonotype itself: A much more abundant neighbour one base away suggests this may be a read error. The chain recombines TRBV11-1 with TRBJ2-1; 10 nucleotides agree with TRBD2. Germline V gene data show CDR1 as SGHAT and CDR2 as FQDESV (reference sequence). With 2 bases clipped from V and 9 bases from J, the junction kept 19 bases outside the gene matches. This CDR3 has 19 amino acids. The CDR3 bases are TGTGCCAGCAGCTTACAAAAGGGGAGAGCGGGAGGGTTGAACAGTGAGCAGTTCTTC. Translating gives CASSLQKGRAGGLNSEQFF.

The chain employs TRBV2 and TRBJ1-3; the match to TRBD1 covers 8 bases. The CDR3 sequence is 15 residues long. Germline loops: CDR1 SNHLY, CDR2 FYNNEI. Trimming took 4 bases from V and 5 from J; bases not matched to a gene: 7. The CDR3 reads CASSGQGIPRNTIYF. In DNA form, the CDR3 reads TGTGCCAGCAGTGGACAGGGGATACCTAGAAACACCATATATTTT.

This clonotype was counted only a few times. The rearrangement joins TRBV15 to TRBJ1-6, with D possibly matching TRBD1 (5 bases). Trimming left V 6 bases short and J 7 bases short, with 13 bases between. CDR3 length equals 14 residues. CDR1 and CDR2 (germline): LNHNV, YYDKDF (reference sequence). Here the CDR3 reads CATRGGLGNSPLHF. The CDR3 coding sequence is TGTGCCACCAGGGGGGGTCTAGGAAATTCACCCCTCCACTTT.

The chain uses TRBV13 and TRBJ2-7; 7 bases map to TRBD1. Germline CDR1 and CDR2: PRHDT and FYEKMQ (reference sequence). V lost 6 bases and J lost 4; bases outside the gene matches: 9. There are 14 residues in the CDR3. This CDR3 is CASRPPGQRYEQYF. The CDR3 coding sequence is TGTGCCAGCAGGCCACCGGGACAGAGATACGAGCAGTACTTC. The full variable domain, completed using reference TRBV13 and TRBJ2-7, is AAGVIQSPRHLIKEKRETATLKCYPIPRHDTVYWYQQGPGQDPQFLISFYEKMQSDKGSIPDRFSAQQFSDYHSELNMSSLELGDSALYFCASRPPGQRYEQYFGPGTRLTVT.

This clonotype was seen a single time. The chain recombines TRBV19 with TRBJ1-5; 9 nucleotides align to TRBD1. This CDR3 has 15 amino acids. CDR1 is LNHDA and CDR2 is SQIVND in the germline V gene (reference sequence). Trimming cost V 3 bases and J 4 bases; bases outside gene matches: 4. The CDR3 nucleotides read TGTGCCAGTAGTATCGGACAGGGGCTAAATCAGCCCCAGCATTTT. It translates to CASSIGQGLNQPQHF.

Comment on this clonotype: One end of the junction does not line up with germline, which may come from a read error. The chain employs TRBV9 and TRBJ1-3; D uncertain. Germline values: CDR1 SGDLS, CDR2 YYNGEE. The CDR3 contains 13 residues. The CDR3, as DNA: TGTGCCAGCAGCGCAGTCGAAGGAAGCACCATATATTTT. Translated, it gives CASSAVEGSTIYF. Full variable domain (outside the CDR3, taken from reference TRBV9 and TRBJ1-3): DSGVTQTPKHLITATGQRVTLRCSPRSGDLSVYWYQQSLDQGLQFLIQYYNGEERAKGNILERFSAQQFPDLHSELNLSSLELGDSALYFCASSAVEGSTIYFGEGSWLTVV.